This entry is about one T cell receptor (beta chain). This sample was taken from a study of blood T cells in healthy people across ages. Trimming removed 6 bases at V and 7 bases at J, with 12 bases between. Germline assignment: CDR1 SQVTM and CDR2 ANQGSEA. CDR3 length: 11 amino acids. Through a sample-barcoded 5' primer and a J-beta primer mix, a second PCR was run for roughly 7 to 12 cycles. TCRdb re-analysed the 5' RACE reads in MiXCR, keeping a single row per CDR3 protein. The data hold about 800,000 distinct CDR3 sequences, with 20% to 25% observed a single time. This sample also appeared in a second study, on T cells of mothers and their children.

The V call is TRBV29-1, the J call TRBJ1-2; TRBD1 is a possible D gene (6 bases). The receptor comes from a boy aged 10-17 years in good health. The sample was blood. In nucleotides, the CDR3 is TGCAGCGTCGACTCGGACAGTGGCTACACCTTC. Residues: CSVDSDSGYTF.